This T cell receptor (beta chain) derives from a study of cytomegalovirus exposure and HLA in healthy donors. PCR primers comprised 60 Vbeta and 13 Jbeta primers. As handled by the study authors: Approximately 9.9 million of 70 million to 80 million unique TCR beta chains were shared, per a later count. Clones were sequenced by immunoSEQ multiplex PCR, and TCRdb holds only the in-frame ones, with some missing. From that table come the V and J calls and clone size; the DNA was used to work out D and trimming. This sample has under 250,000 clones, with 79% found just once. On this clone itself: Its antigen is not known.

The CDR3 length is 12 residues. The trim removed 6 bases at V and 4 bases at J, leaving 2 bases unmatched. Germline CDR1 LNHDA, CDR2 SQIVND (reference sequence). Study-wide results and limits: In presence/absence analyses, roughly uniform sequencing depth across donors was assumed.

The material sequenced was PBMCs. The origin of this receptor is a man between 50 and 59 years old in good health and CMV-seronegative. The chain carries TRBV19 and TRBJ1-2; 7 nucleotides line up with TRBD1. The CDR3 nucleotides read TGTGCCAGTAGGGACAGGCTCTATGGCTACACCTTC. As protein: CASRDRLYGYTF. The full variable domain, in which reference TRBV19 and TRBJ1-2 provide the parts outside the CDR3, is DGGITQSPKYLFRKEGQNVTLSCEQNLNHDAMYWYRQDPGQGLRLIYYSQIVNDFQKGDIAEGYSVSREKKESFPLTVTSAQKNPTAFYLCASRDRLYGYTFGSGTRLTVV.